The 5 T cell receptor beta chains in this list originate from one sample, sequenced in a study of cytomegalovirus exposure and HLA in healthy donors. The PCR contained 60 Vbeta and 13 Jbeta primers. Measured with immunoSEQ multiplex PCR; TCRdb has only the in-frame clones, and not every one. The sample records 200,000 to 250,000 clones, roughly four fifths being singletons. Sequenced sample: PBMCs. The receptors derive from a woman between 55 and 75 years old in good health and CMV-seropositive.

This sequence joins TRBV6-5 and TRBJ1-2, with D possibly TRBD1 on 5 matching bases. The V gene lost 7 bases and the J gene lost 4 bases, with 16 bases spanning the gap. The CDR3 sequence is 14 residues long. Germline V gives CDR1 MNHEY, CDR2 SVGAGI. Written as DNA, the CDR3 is TGTGCCAGCACCCGGGGCGGGGTACCCTATGGCTACACCTTC. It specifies CASTRGGVPYGYTF.

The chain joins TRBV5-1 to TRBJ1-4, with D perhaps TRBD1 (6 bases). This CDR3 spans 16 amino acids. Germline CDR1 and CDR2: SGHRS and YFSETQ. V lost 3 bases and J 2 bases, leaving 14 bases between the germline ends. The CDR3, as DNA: TGCGCCAGCAGCTCGGGACCAGGGGAGACTAATGAAAAACTGTTTTTT. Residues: CASSSGPGETNEKLFF.

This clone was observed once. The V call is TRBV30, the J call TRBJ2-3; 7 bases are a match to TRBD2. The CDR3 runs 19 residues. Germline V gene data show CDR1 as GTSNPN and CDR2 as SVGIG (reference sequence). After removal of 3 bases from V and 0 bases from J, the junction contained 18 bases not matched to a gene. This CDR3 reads CAWSPLYAGDSASTDTQYF. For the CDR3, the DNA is TGTGCCTGGAGCCCTCTTTATGCGGGAGACTCAGCTAGCACAGATACGCAGTATTTT.

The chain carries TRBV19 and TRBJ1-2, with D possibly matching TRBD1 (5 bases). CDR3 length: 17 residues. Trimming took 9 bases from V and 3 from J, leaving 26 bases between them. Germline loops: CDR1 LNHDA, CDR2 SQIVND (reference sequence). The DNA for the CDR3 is TGTGCCAGAGTTCTTTTCCCCGGACAAGGGGATGACTATGGCTACACCTTC. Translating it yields CARVLFPGQGDDYGYTF.

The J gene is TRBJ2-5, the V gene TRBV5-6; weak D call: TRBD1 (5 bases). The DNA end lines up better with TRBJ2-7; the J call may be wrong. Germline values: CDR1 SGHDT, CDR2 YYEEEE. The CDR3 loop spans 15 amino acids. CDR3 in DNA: TGTGCCAGCAGCTTGAGGGGCGTACTCTCCTACGAGCAGTACTTC. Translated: CASSLRGVLSYEQYF.